This entry lists 6 T cell receptor beta chains sequenced from one sample in a study of Ad26.COV2.S vaccination and SARS-CoV-2 variants. Specified treatment: 19 received Ad26.COV2.S at low or high dose, single or two shots; 5 received placebo; per-sample allocation not given. Vaccine and placebo recipients were sampled on day 63 after the first injection. Generated by immunoSEQ multiplex PCR, the TCRdb table keeps only in-frame clones and is missing some. The top ten hold approximately 1.7% of the sample, which has over 400,000 clones, 92% seen once. The sample here was peripheral blood, taken in a trial of Ad26.COV2.S vaccine versus placebo. All receptors derive from a person aged 18-65 years who received the Ad26.COV2.S COVID-19 vaccine or a placebo.

The J gene is TRBJ2-7, the V gene TRBV4-3; D assignment may be TRBD1 or TRBD2 (5 bases each). The CDR3 loop spans 17 amino acids. Germline V gives CDR1 LGHNA, CDR2 YSLEER. The V and J ends lost 1 base and 6 bases respectively, with 22 bases between them. The chain's CDR3 is CASSQVVGGVPAPEQYF. As DNA, the CDR3 is TGCGCCAGCAGCCAAGTGGTTGGGGGTGTTCCCGCCCCCGAGCAGTACTTC.

The chain has TRBV11-2 and TRBJ2-5; D not resolved. CDR1 and CDR2 from the germline V gene are SGHAT and FQNNGV. Between the trimmed V and J ends, which lost 5 bases and 7 bases, there was a span of 14 bases. The CDR3 loop spans 13 amino acids. The CDR3 reads CASSPGHGGTQYF. Here the CDR3 DNA reads TGTGCCAGCAGCCCGGGCCACGGCGGGACCCAGTACTTC.

The chain employs TRBV5-1 and TRBJ2-5; 8 bases line up with TRBD1. The CDR3 extends over 16 amino acids. Germline assignment: CDR1 SGHRS and CDR2 YFSETQ. The junction had 10 bases not matched to a gene; V was cut back by 1 base and J by 5 bases. CDR3 coding DNA: TGCGCCAGCAGCTTGAGGGGACAGGAGGTCTGGGAGACCCAGTACTTC. Translating gives CASSLRGQEVWETQYF.

CDR3 protein: CASSVGTGVTNYGYTF. The DNA for the CDR3 is TGTGCCAGCAGCGTAGGTACCGGGGTCACTAACTATGGCTACACCTTC. This chain joins TRBV9 and TRBJ1-2, with D hard to call. V dropped 0 bases and J dropped 0 bases, with 12 bases sitting between them. This CDR3 comprises 16 residues. Germline CDR1 reads SGDLS; CDR2 reads YYNGEE. Filled out from reference TRBV9 and TRBJ1-2, the complete variable domain reads DSGVTQTPKHLITATGQRVTLRCSPRSGDLSVYWYQQSLDQGLQFLIQYYNGEERAKGNILERFSAQQFPDLHSELNLSSLELGDSALYFCASSVGTGVTNYGYTFGSGTRLTVV.

The V gene is TRBV6-2 or TRBV6-3, the J gene TRBJ1-5; D gene unclear. This CDR3 comprises 12 residues. V lost 4 bases and J 6 bases, leaving 7 bases between the germline ends. Germline assignment: CDR1 MNHEY and CDR2 SVGEGT. The DNA for the CDR3 is TGTGCCAGCAGTTTACAGAGTCAGCCCCAGCATTTT. As protein: CASSLQSQPQHF.

The rearrangement uses TRBV12-3 or TRBV12-4 and TRBJ1-5; D gene ambiguous. Trimming shortened V by 5 bases and J by 2 bases, and 7 bases separated the two germline ends. This CDR3 region has 13 residues. For the CDR3, the DNA is TGTGCCAGCAGTACCAAGGGCAATCAGCCCCAGCATTTT. Protein product: CASSTKGNQPQHF.